The T cell receptor beta chain under discussion was sequenced for a study of regulatory T cells in long-lasting Graves disease. Background on the study: Those Graves' patients who were newly diagnosed had been on antithyroid drugs under 3 months.

The V segment lost 6 bases and the J segment 10 bases; nucleotides outside the gene matches: 10. The germline gives CDR1 MDHEN, CDR2 SYDVKM. The CDR3 runs to 13 residues. Arm-PCR of CDR3 regions and iRepertoire HTBI primers were used to build TCR beta libraries. TCRdb re-derived calls from the multiplex PCR reads in MiXCR, one entry per CDR3 protein. The sample yields a few hundred thousand distinct CDR3 sequences, about 14% seen once. Time point described: newly diagnosed GD, antithyroid drugs for less than 3 months. Extracted PBMC RNA gave rise to the TCR library. These data also featured in a second study, about T cells in Graves' hyperthyroidism and ophthalmopathy. That study adds: Researchers found most expanded thyroid clonotypes above 0.001 in blood as well.

The sequence came from a man aged 25-45 years with Graves disease. Sequencing was performed on peripheral blood mononuclear cells (PBMCs), taken at new diagnosis, from a patient treated with antithyroid drugs. This chain connects TRBV28 to TRBJ2-5; TRBD2 aligns across 8 bases. The CDR3 region is CASSGREVGDQYF. The DNA of the CDR3 is TGTGCCAGCAGCGGGCGGGAGGTAGGGGACCAGTACTTC.